This T cell receptor (beta chain) is drawn from a study of shared clonotypes between healthy human individuals. Data came from immunoSEQ multiplex PCR; TCRdb stores just in-frame clones and leaves some out. The sample has over a million clones, roughly 97% seen once. This clone was picked up one time. Germline assignment: CDR1 LGHNA and CDR2 YSLEER. V trimming: 0 bases; J trimming: 4 bases; junction bases outside the gene matches: 2. This CDR3 comprises 16 residues. This clonotype was sampled from a man aged 25-45 years in good health. The rearrangement joins TRBV4-3 to TRBJ2-1, with 11 bases aligning to TRBD2. The sequenced material came from naive CD4+ T cells sorted from blood. The subset: CD45RA+ positively selected. CDR3 nucleotides: TGCGCCAGCAGCCAAGATGGGACTAGCGGATACAATGAGCAGTTCTTC. It yields the protein CASSQDGTSGYNEQFF.